The 14 T cell receptor beta chains listed next were all sequenced from one sample in a study of T cell changes during pregnancy in multiple sclerosis. Data came from immunoSEQ multiplex PCR; TCRdb stores just in-frame clones and leaves some out. The sample lists 39,000 or so clones; 94% were seen once. The sequenced sample was CD8+ T cells from peripheral blood mononuclear cells, obtained in the third trimester of pregnancy. These receptors originate from a female donor with multiple sclerosis, enrolled in a pregnancy study.

The chain combines TRBV6-5 with TRBJ2-5, with 7 positions matching TRBD1. The CDR3 spans 15 residues. Per germline, CDR1 MNHEY and CDR2 SVGAGI. With V trimmed by 5 bases and J by 1 base, 7 bases remained unmatched. The CDR3 protein is CASSTRDSPQETQYF. CDR3 coding DNA: TGTGCCAGCAGTACCCGGGACAGCCCCCAAGAGACCCAGTACTTC.

The chain employs TRBV2 and TRBJ2-1; D possibly corresponds to TRBD2 (5 bases). V dropped 6 bases and J dropped 0 bases, with 9 bases sitting between them. The CDR3 runs 14 residues. Germline values: CDR1 SNHLY, CDR2 FYNNEI. This CDR3 reads CASRMGSSYNEQFF. The CDR3 DNA reads TGTGCCAGCAGGATGGGGAGCTCCTACAATGAGCAGTTCTTC.

The chain recombines TRBV27 with TRBJ2-7, with unresolved D. The length of the CDR3 is 11 residues. V was cut by 6 bases and J by 4 bases, with 7 bases left in between. The germline CDR1 and CDR2 sequences are MNHEY and SMNVEV (reference sequence). As DNA, the CDR3 is TGTGCCAGCAGATCCACATACGAGCAGTACTTC. It translates to CASRSTYEQYF.

The J gene is TRBJ2-7, the V gene TRBV19, with a weak D call TRBD1 (6 bases). Trimming left V 6 bases short and J 5 bases short, with 14 bases between. The length of the CDR3 is 13 residues. CDR1 and CDR2 from the germline V gene are LNHDA and SQIVND (reference sequence). This CDR3 reads CASSPAQGDEQYF. In nucleotides, the CDR3 is TGTGCCAGTAGCCCTGCACAGGGCGACGAGCAGTACTTC.

The V call is TRBV29-1, the J call TRBJ1-1, with D unresolved. Trimming pared 7 bases from V and 4 bases from J, leaving 7 bases between. Germline-derived CDR1 and CDR2 are SQVTM and ANQGSEA. CDR3 length equals 10 residues. The CDR3 DNA reads as TGCAGCGGACGAGGCACTGAAGCTTTCTTT. Translation gives CSGRGTEAFF.

In this sample, this clone turned up once. A junction boundary mismatches the germline segment, possibly from a read error. The chain uses TRBV2 and TRBJ2-1; D is uncertain. This CDR3 has 15 amino acids. Per the germline V gene, CDR1 is SNHLY and CDR2 is FYNNEI. CDR3 sequence: CAISGPQAAYNEQFF. DNA of the CDR3: TGTGCCATCAGTGGACCCCAGGCAGCCTACAATGAGCAGTTCTTC.

The rearrangement uses TRBV10-3 and TRBJ2-3, with 12 nucleotides matching TRBD2. This CDR3 region has 18 residues. In germline, CDR1 is ENHRY, CDR2 SYGVKD. V trimming: 3 bases; J trimming: 2 bases; junction bases outside the gene matches: 9. The CDR3 protein is CAISDSYGLAGSTDTQYF. In DNA form, the CDR3 reads TGTGCCATCAGTGACTCTTACGGACTAGCGGGATCCACAGATACGCAGTATTTT.

This sequence joins TRBV19 and TRBJ2-7; D gene unclear. Trimming shortened V by 1 base and J by 3 bases, and 10 bases separated the two germline ends. The CDR3 is 14 residues long. CDR1 LNHDA and CDR2 SQIVND come from the germline V gene (reference sequence). As DNA, the CDR3 is TGTGCCAGTAGTATAGTTTGCTGCTACTACGAGCAGTACTTC. Protein product: CASSIVCCYYEQYF.

Turning to this clone: The junction departs from the called germline gene at one end, perhaps through a read error. The rearrangement links TRBV4-2 to TRBJ2-7, with TRBD2 matching 10 bases. CDR1 and CDR2 (germline): LGHNA, YNFKEQ. The CDR3 spans 17 residues. For the CDR3, the DNA is TGTGCCAGCAGCCAAGTTTCTAGCGGGAGTCTCTCCCACGAGCAGTACTTC. This sequence encodes CASSQVSSGSLSHEQYF.

The CDR3 reads CASSLGSPGQVGYEQYF. The CDR3 DNA is TGTGCCAGCAGCTTAGGATCCCCGGGACAAGTGGGTTACGAGCAGTACTTC. The chain employs TRBV7-6 and TRBJ2-7; tentative D call: TRBD1 (6 bases). Deletions cut 1 base from V and 4 bases from J, with 20 bases between. The CDR3 extends over 17 amino acids. Germline V CDR1 and CDR2: SGHVS, FNYEAQ.

The chain combines TRBV9 with TRBJ2-3, with 13 bases matching TRBD2. CDR1 and CDR2 from the germline V gene are SGDLS and YYNGEE. This CDR3 comprises 19 residues. The V segment lost 0 bases and the J segment 0 bases; nucleotides outside the gene matches: 7. The CDR3 DNA reads TGTGCCAGCAGCGTAGAGGGGGGGACTAGCGGGACAAGCACAGATACGCAGTATTTT. Translation gives CASSVEGGTSGTSTDTQYF.

The rearrangement links TRBV15 to TRBJ2-1; 9 bases agree with TRBD2. The CDR3 is made up of 17 amino acids. CDR1 is LNHNV, CDR2 YYDKDF, per germline (reference sequence). With 2 bases clipped from V and 3 bases from J, the junction kept 8 bases outside the gene matches. CDR3 region: CATSRSLAGDGYNEQFF. As DNA, the CDR3 is TGTGCCACCAGCAGATCATTAGCGGGAGACGGCTACAATGAGCAGTTCTTC.

The chain combines TRBV28 with TRBJ2-1, with D possibly matching TRBD2 (6 bases). The germline V gene encodes CDR1 MDHEN and CDR2 SYDVKM. The CDR3 covers 14 residues. V lost 5 bases, J lost 3 bases, and 11 bases lay in between. The CDR3 spells CASSPGRGYNEQFF. The DNA of the CDR3 is TGTGCCAGCAGTCCCGGGAGAGGCTACAATGAGCAGTTCTTC.

The chain combines TRBV2 with TRBJ2-6; D perhaps matches TRBD1 (5 bases). Germline CDR1 and CDR2: SNHLY and FYNNEI. This CDR3 spans 15 amino acids. The V end was cut by 6 bases, the J end by 0 bases, with 9 bases between. DNA for the CDR3: TGTGCCAGCAGGACAGACCGCTCTGGGGCCAACGTCCTGACTTTC. Protein product: CASRTDRSGANVLTF.